The T cell receptor (beta chain) under discussion was sequenced for a study of cytotoxic CD8 clonotypes in ibrutinib-treated CLL (dated by TCRdb to the early 2020s). Regarding the research as a whole: The cohort was composed of about a dozen relapsed/refractory and fewer than 16 treatment-naive patients; IGHV unmutated status was identified in about 17 patients. Cryopreserved peripheral blood mononuclear cells were collected at three points: before therapy, at response, and at either sustained remission or disease progression. Partial responses were observed in roughly 25 patients and complete responses in 2; after a median follow-up of 68 months, remission was maintained in 15 or so patients and progression was observed in approximately 12. Samples at response were collected after a median of 12 months of treatment, with a range of roughly 6 to 40 months. Samples averaged 255,043 productive templates and some 91,000 productive rearrangements. Of the roughly 81 people in the trial, about two dozen had longitudinal samples available. Points the paper makes about the study in general: Baseline clonality was found to be higher than that of age-matched healthy donors and was strongly correlated with circulating CD8+ T-cell counts. Public clonotypes were rare and either contracted or stayed stable during treatment, and the rise in clonality at ibrutinib response reflected the expansion of private clonotypes. Clonality increased at ibrutinib response, stayed stable in sustained remission, and fell back toward baseline at progression. Sampling times were not matched between patients in sustained remission and patients whose disease was progressing, and lymph node repertoires were not examined.

As regards this clone: What antigen it recognizes has not been identified. No much larger clonotype is one base removed from it; base qualities were not supplied.

A MiSeq instrument was used for deep resolution sequencing, which targeted depths ranging from 1 in 1 million up to 1 in 200,000 T cells, with coverage averaging 10x for each clonotype. The immunoSEQ hsTCRB Kit was used to generate the TCR beta libraries. Per the source publication's procedure: Data were analyzed with ImmunoSEQ Data Assistant and ImmunoSEQ Analyzer, with V, D and J genes assigned per IMGT definitions. Clonality, which ranges from 0 to 1, was calculated by subtracting the normalized Shannon entropy of productive rearrangement frequencies from one. Only overrepresented clonotypes making up at least 0.05% of each patient's repertoire were included in the public clonotype analysis. Repertoires from thirteen age-matched healthy donors in immuneACCESS were used as clonality controls. Not all clones reach the TCRdb copy of this immuneACCESS table, which keeps in-frame sequences only. Checked studies attribute under half of the gap to unresolved V genes and leave the rest unexplained. The DNA was the basis for D and trimming; V, J and clone size are from that table. This sample gives over 70,000 clones in total; just over 85% of them show up just once. The ten largest clones take up under 7% of the sample.

For TCR beta library preparation, about 2 micrograms of genomic DNA were isolated from cryopreserved PBMCs. High-throughput TCR beta sequencing was performed on longitudinal blood samples from CLL patients receiving ibrutinib monotherapy. The patients were enrolled in a single-center, open-label phase 2 trial of ibrutinib monotherapy. The junction carries 13 bases between V and J, which are trimmed by 5 bases and 3 bases respectively. CDR1 is given as SEHNR and CDR2 as FQNEAQ, both from the germline V gene (reference sequence). The CDR3 goes from the cysteine to the phenylalanine over 14 residues. Solely the CDR3 DNA is kept, with 42 bases framed from the first base.

The sequences come from PBMCs, collected before ibrutinib treatment. The rearranged segments are TRBV7-9 and TRBJ1-2, and perhaps TRBD1 as D gene, on 5 matching bases. The TCR originated in a human donor with chronic lymphocytic leukemia. The CDR3 loop reads CASSQGVTDYGYTF. The nucleotide sequence is given as TGTGCCAGCAGCCAAGGGGTGACAGACTATGGCTACACCTTC.